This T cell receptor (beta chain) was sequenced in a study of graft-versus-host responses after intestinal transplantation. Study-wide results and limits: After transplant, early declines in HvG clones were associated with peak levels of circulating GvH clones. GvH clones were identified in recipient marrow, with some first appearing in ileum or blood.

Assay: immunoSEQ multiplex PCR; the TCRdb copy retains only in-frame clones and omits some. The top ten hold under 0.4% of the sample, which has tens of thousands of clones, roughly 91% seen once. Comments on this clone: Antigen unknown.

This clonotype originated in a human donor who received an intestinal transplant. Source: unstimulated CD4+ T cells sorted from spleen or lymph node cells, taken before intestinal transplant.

CDR3 DNA sequence: TGTGCCAGCAGGTCCGGGACAGGTCAATCCGGGGAAAAACTGTTTTTT. Protein sequence: CASRSGTGQSGEKLFF. This chain links TRBV27 with TRBJ1-4; the match to TRBD1 covers 8 bases. CDR3 length: 16 amino acids. Germline CDR1 MNHEY, CDR2 SMNVEV (reference sequence). Losses at the gene ends were 6 bases for V and 8 bases for J; bases not matched to a gene: 14.